The 5 T cell receptor beta chains below come from one sample, sequenced in a study of blood T cell repertoires in COVID-19. Data came from immunoSEQ multiplex PCR; TCRdb stores just in-frame clones and leaves some out. The repertoire holds roughly 150,000 clones, with approximately 86% as singletons. Sequences were obtained from peripheral blood. The receptor set was obtained from an elderly woman with COVID-19, enrolled during active disease.

This chain connects TRBV6-2 or TRBV6-3 to TRBJ1-4; D call uncertain. Trimming removed 6 bases from V and 10 bases from J, with 12 bases in between. CDR3 size: 12 residues. Germline assignment: CDR1 MNHEY and CDR2 SVGEGT. CDR3 region: CASSPRGGKLFF. CDR3 DNA: TGTGCCAGCAGCCCGCGTGGAGGAAAACTGTTTTTT.

This clone was detected only a few times. This chain joins TRBV7-3 and TRBJ2-3, with 8 bases matching TRBD1. CDR1 is SGHTA and CDR2 is FQGTGA in the germline V gene. CDR3 length equals 14 residues. Trimming cost V 4 bases and J 7 bases; bases outside gene matches: 7. The CDR3 DNA reads as TGTGCCAGCAGCTCGACAGGGGAGATGAATACGCAGTATTTT. The encoded protein is CASSSTGEMNTQYF.

The V gene is TRBV2, the J gene TRBJ1-6; D remains unclear. CDR3 length: 13 residues. Trimming left V 4 bases short and J 8 bases short, with 9 bases between. In germline, CDR1 is SNHLY, CDR2 FYNNEI. In nucleotides, the CDR3 is TGTGCCAGCAGTGCCGCCGGGGATTCACCCCTCCACTTT. This codes for CASSAAGDSPLHF.

The gene calls are TRBV18 and TRBJ1-2; D not certain. The germline gives CDR1 KGHSH, CDR2 LQKENI. The CDR3 is 15 amino acids. Trimming shortened V by 2 bases and J by 4 bases, and 14 bases separated the two germline ends. Here the CDR3 reads CASSPTNDGIYGYTF. In nucleotides, the CDR3 is TGTGCCAGCTCACCAACCAACGACGGGATCTATGGCTACACCTTC.

The V and J genes are TRBV7-9 and TRBJ2-2, with 8 positions matching TRBD2. Germline V gene lookup returns CDR1 SEHNR and CDR2 FQNEAQ (reference sequence). V shed 6 bases and J 6 bases; nucleotides not matched to a gene: 12. This CDR3 region has 16 residues. The CDR3 loop reads CASRPRLGLVSGELFF. CDR3 sequence (DNA): TGTGCCAGCAGACCCCGGTTGGGACTAGTTTCCGGGGAGCTGTTTTTT.